This T cell receptor (beta chain) was captured in a study of human T cells and chemical hapten exposure. Whole-study context: Reading of the patch tests, which applied 0.01% DPC to the upper back, occurred at 6 days.

TCRdb called the RACE reads again in MiXCR, with one record for every CDR3 protein. This sample yields 100,000 to 150,000 distinct CDR3 sequences, of which about 14% are seen a single time; roughly 2.8% belongs to the top ten. Time point defined: pre-sensitization, week 0. As to treatment: therapeutic diphenylcyclopropenone sensitization with weekly scalp DPC. Before extraction, the whole blood was not fractionated, and total RNA was taken from it. A remark on this clonotype: Its cognate antigen is unknown.

Findings of the study overall: The number of TCRs over 1 in 1000 frequency stayed unchanged after DPC. Expanded TCRs produced significantly more large CDR3 similarity clusters than controls did.

Germline V gives CDR1 SGHVS, CDR2 FNYEAQ. The V gene end was trimmed by 8 bases and the J gene end by 3 bases; junction bases not matched to a gene: 3. The CDR3 has 13 amino acids. The clonotype originates from a woman aged 18-35 years with alopecia areata. Some clones in this sample may be carry-over from other donors' samples. The chain recombines TRBV7-6 with TRBJ2-7; 11 nucleotides align to TRBD2. Specimen: whole blood, collected in connection with sensitization to the hapten diphenylcyclopropenone (DPC). As DNA, the CDR3 is TGTGCCAGCGGCGGACTAGCGGGCTACGAGCAGTACTTC. Protein product: CASGGLAGYEQYF.